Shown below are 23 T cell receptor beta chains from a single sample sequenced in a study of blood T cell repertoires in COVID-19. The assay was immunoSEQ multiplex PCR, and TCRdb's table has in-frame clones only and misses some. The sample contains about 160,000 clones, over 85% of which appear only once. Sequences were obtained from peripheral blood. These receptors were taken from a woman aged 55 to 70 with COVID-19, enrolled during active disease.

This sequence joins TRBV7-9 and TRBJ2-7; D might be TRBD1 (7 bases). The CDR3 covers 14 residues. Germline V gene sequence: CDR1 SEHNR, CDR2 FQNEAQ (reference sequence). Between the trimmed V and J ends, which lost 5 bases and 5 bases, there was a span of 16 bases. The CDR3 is CASSRPDREDEQYF. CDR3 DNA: TGTGCCAGCAGCCGACCCGACAGGGAGGACGAGCAGTACTTC.

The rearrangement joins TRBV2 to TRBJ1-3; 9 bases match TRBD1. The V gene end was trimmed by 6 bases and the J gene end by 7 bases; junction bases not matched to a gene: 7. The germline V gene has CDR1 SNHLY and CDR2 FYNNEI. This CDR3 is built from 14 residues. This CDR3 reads CASSWRQGDNTIYF. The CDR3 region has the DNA TGTGCCAGCAGCTGGAGACAGGGGGACAACACCATATATTTT.

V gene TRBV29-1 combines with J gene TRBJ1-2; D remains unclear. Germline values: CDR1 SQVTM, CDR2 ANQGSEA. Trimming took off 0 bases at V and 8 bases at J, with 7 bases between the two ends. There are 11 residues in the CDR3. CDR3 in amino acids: CSVEEDNGYTF. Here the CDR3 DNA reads TGCAGCGTTGAAGAAGACAACGGCTACACCTTC.

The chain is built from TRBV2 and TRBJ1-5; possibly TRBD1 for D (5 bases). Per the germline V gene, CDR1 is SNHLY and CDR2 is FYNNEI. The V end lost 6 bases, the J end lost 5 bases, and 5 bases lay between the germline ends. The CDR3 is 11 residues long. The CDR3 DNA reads TGTGCCAGCAGACAGGATCAGCCCCAGCATTTT. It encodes CASRQDQPQHF.

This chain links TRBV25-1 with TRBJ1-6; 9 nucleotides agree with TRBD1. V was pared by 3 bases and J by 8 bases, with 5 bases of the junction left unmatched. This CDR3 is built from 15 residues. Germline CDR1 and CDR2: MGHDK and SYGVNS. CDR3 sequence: CASSDGQGSYSPLHF. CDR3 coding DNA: TGTGCCAGCAGTGATGGACAGGGGTCCTATTCACCCCTCCACTTT.

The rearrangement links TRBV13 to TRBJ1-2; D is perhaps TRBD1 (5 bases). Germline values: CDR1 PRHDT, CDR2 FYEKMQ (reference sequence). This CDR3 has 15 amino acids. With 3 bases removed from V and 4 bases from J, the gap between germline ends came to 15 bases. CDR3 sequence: CASSFGGERLYGYTF. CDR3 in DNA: TGTGCCAGCAGCTTCGGGGGAGAACGGCTCTATGGCTACACCTTC.

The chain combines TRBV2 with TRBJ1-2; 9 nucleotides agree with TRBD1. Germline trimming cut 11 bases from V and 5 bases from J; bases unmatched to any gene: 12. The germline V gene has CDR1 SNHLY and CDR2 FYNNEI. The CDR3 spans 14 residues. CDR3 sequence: CASRTGQGPYGYTF. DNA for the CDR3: TGTGCCTCCCGGACCGGACAGGGGCCTTATGGCTACACCTTC.

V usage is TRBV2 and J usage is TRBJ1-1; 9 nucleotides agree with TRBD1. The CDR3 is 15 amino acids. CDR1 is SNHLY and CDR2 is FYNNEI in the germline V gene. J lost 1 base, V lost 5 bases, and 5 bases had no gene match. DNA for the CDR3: TGTGCCAGCAGTCTAAGGACAGGGGAGAACACTGAAGCTTTCTTT. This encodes CASSLRTGENTEAFF.

CDR3 nucleotide sequence: TGCGCCAGCACCTCGACCCGGACAGGGGACACCGGGGAGCTGTTTTTT. Protein product: CASTSTRTGDTGELFF. J is TRBJ2-2 and V is TRBV5-1; 9 bases are a match to TRBD1. J gave up 3 bases and V 6 bases, and 9 bases lay outside the gene matches. Germline lookup yields CDR1 SGHRS and CDR2 YFSETQ. This CDR3 region has 16 residues. The full variable domain, in which reference TRBV5-1 and TRBJ2-2 provide the parts outside the CDR3, is KAGVTQTPRYLIKTRGQQVTLSCSPISGHRSVSWYQQTPGQGLQFLFEYFSETQRNKGNFPGRFSGRQFSNSRSEMNVSTLELGDSALYLCASTSTRTGDTGELFFGEGSRLTVL.

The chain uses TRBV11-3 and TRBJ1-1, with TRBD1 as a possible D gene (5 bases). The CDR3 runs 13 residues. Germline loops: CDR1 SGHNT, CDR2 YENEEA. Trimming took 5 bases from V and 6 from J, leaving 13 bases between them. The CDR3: CASSLGGVAEAFF. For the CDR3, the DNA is TGTGCCAGCAGCCTGGGGGGGGTAGCTGAAGCTTTCTTT.

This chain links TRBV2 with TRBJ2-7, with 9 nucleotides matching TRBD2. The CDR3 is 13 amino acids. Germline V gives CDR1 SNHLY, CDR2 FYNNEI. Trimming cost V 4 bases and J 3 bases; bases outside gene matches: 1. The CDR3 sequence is CASSVLAGYEQYF. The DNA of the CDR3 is TGTGCCAGCAGTGTACTAGCGGGCTACGAGCAGTACTTC. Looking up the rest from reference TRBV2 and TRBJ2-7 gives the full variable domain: EPEVTQTPSHQVTQMGQEVILRCVPISNHLYFYWYRQILGQKVEFLVSFYNNEISEKSEIFDDQFSVERPDGSNFTLKIRSTKLEDSAMYFCASSVLAGYEQYFGPGTRLTVT.

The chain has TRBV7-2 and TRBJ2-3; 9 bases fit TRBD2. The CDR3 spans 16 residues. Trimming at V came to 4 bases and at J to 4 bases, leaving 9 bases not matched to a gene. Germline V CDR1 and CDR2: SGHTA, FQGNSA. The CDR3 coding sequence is TGTGCCAGCAGCTCCGCCCGGGCTAGCGGGGCAGATACGCAGTATTTT. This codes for CASSSARASGADTQYF. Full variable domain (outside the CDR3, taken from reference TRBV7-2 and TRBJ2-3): GAGVSQSPSNKVTEKGKDVELRCDPISGHTALYWYRQSLGQGLEFLIYFQGNSAPDKSGLPSDRFSAERTGGSVSTLTIQRTQQEDSAVYLCASSSARASGADTQYFGPGTRLTVL.

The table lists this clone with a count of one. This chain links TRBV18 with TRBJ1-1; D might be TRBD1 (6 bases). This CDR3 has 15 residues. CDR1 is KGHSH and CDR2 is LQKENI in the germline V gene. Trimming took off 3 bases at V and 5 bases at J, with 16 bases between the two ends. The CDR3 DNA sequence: TGTGCCAGCTCACCTGAGAGGGGGATGGGGACTGAAGCTTTCTTT. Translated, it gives CASSPERGMGTEAFF.

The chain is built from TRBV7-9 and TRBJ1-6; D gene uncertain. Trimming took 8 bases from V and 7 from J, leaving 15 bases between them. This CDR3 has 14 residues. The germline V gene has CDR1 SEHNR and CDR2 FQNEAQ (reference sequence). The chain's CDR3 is CASRALAGNSPLHF. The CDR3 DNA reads TGTGCCAGCCGAGCCCTGGCAGGAAATTCACCCCTCCACTTT. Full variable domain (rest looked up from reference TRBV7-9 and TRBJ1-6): DTGVSQNPRHKITKRGQNVTFRCDPISEHNRLYWYRQTLGQGPEFLTYFQNEAQLEKSRLLSDRFSAERPKGSFSTLEIQRTEQGDSAMYLCASRALAGNSPLHFGNGTRLTVT.

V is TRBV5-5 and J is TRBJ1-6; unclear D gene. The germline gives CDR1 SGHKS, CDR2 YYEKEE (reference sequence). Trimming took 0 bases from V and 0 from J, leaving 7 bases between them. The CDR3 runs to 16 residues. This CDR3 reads CASSLGPSSYNSPLHF. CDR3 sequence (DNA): TGTGCCAGCAGCTTGGGTCCGAGCTCCTATAATTCACCCCTCCACTTT. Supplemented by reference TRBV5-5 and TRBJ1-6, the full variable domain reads DAGVTQSPTHLIKTRGQQVTLRCSPISGHKSVSWYQQVLGQGPQFIFQYYEKEERGRGNFPDRFSARQFPNYSSELNVNALLLGDSALYLCASSLGPSSYNSPLHFGNGTRLTVT.

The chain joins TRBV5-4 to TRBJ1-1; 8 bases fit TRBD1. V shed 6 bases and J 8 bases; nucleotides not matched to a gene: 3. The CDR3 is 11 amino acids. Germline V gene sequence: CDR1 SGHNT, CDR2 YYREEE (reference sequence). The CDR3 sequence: CASIRTGEAFF. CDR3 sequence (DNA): TGTGCCAGCATCAGGACAGGGGAAGCTTTCTTT.

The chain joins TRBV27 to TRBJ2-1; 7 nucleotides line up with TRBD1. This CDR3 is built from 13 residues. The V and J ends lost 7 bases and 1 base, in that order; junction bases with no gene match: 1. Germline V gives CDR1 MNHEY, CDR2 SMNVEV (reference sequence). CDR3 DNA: TGTGCCAGCATCAGGGGGTCCTACAATGAGCAGTTCTTC. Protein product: CASIRGSYNEQFF.

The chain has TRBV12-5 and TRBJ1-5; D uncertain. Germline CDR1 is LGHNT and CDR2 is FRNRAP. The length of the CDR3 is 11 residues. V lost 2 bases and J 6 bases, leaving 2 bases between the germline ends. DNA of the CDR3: TGTGCTAGTGGTTTGCGTCAGCCCCAGCATTTT. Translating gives CASGLRQPQHF.

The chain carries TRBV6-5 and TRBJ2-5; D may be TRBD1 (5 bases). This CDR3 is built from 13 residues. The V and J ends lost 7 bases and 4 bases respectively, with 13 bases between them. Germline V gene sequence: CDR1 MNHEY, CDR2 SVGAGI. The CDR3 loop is CASIQARLETQYF. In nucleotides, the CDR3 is TGTGCCAGCATACAGGCGAGGCTAGAGACCCAGTACTTC.

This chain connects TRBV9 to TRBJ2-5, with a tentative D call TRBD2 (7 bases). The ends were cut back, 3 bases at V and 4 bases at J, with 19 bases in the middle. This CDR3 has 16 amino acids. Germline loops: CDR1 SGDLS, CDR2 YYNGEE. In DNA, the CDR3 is TGTGCCAGCAGCGGGTCATCCGGGGGGCCTGGAGAGACCCAGTACTTC. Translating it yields CASSGSSGGPGETQYF.

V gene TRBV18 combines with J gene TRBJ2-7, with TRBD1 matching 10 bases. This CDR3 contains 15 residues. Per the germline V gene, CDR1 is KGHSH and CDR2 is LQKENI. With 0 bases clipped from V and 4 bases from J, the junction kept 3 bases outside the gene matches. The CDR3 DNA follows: TGTGCCAGCTCACCACCGGGACAGGGGCGTTACGAGCAGTACTTC. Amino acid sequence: CASSPPGQGRYEQYF.

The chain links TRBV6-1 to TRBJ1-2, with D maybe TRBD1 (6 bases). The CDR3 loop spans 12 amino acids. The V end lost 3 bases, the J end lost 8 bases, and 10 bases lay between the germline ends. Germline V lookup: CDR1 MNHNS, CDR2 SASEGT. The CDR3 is CASSETGWGYTF. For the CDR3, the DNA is TGTGCCAGCAGTGAGACAGGTTGGGGCTACACCTTC.

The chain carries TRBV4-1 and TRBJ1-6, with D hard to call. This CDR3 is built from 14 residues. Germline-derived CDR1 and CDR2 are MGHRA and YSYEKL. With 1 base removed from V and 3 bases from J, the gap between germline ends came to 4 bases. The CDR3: CASSQGHYNSPLHF. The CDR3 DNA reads TGCGCCAGCAGCCAAGGACACTATAATTCACCCCTCCACTTT.